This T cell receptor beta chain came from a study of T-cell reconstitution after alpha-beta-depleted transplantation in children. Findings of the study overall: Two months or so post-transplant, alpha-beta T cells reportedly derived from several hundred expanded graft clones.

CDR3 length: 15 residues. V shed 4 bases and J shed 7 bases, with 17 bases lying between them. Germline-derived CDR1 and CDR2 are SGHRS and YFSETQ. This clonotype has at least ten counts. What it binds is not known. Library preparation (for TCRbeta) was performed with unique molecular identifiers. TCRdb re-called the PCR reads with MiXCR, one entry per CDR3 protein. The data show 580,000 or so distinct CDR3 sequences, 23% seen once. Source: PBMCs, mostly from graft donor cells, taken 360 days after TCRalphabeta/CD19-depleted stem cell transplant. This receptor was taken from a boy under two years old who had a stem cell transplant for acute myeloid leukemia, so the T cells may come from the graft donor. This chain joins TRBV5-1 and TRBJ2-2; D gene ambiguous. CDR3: CASSVTTGSFGELFF. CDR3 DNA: TGCGCCAGCAGCGTAACGACTGGGTCTTTCGGGGAGCTGTTTTTT.